These T cell receptor beta chains were read from a single sample in a study of technical replicates of blood from a few donors. Method: immunoSEQ multiplex PCR; TCRdb's copy keeps in-frame clones and lacks some. The top ten hold around 3.9% of the sample, which has 80,000 or so clones, more than 80% seen once. Source material: PBMCs. The receptors were gathered from a human donor in good health. Some clones in this sample may be carry-over from other donors' samples. The CDR3 runs from the conserved cysteine through the conserved F or W. A D gene is named only where the DNA matches it firmly. The size entry is marked missing in some rows and otherwise reads once, few, many or a size class.

>TRBJ2-1|16|NA|TRBD2|TRBV5-6
CASSLGLAGEYNEQFF
TGTGCCAGCAGCTTGGGTCTAGCGGGAGAGTACAATGAGCAGTTCTTC
>TRBJ1-2|15|NA|NA|TRBV5-1
CASSLGTGWARGYTF
TGCGCCAGCAGCTTGGGGACTGGATGGGCCCGGGGCTACACCTTC
>TRBJ1-1|16|NA|NA|TRBV18
CASSLLRTAMNTEAFF
TGTGCCAGCTCTCTACTCCGTACAGCTATGAACACTGAAGCTTTCTTT
>TRBJ2-2|15|once|TRBD2|TRBV11-2
CASSPLLAGTGELFF
TGTGCCAGCAGCCCCCTACTAGCGGGCACCGGGGAGCTGTTTTTT
>TRBJ2-3|11|NA|NA|TRBV25-1
CASSKGDTQYF
TGTGCCAGCAGTAAGGGGGATACGCAGTATTTT
>TRBJ1-2|16|once|TRBD1|TRBV5-5
CASSFAATGTGYGYTF
TGTGCCAGCAGCTTTGCCGCAACCGGGACAGGGTATGGCTACACCTTC
>TRBJ2-5|15|NA|NA|TRBV2
CASLWSGAGLETQYF
TGTGCCAGCCTCTGGTCAGGGGCGGGTCTGGAGACCCAGTACTTC
>TRBJ1-6|14|NA|TRBD1|TRBV27
CASSLGTENSPLHF
TGTGCCAGCAGTTTAGGGACAGAGAATTCACCCCTCCACTTT
>TRBJ1-1|13|NA|TRBD1|TRBV9
CASSVGPGQGAFF
TGTGCCAGCAGCGTAGGCCCCGGACAGGGGGCTTTCTTT
>TRBJ1-5|13|once|NA|TRBV6-5
CASSSHHSQPQHF
TGTGCCAGCAGTTCACACCACAGTCAGCCCCAGCATTTT
>TRBJ2-1|14|NA|TRBD1|TRBV7-2
CASSNGQGRDEQFF
TGTGCCAGCAGCAATGGACAGGGAAGGGATGAGCAGTTCTTC
>TRBJ1-2|15|NA|TRBD1|TRBV4-2
CASSQFTGTGIGYTF
TGTGCCAGCAGCCAATTCACCGGGACAGGGATTGGCTACACCTTC
>TRBJ2-1|14|few|TRBD2|TRBV6-6
CATAVAGPNNEQFF
TGTGCCACCGCAGTAGCGGGACCGAACAATGAGCAGTTCTTC
>TRBJ2-1|17|NA|TRBD2|TRBV4-2
CASSQEYGTSGHNEQFF
TGTGCCAGCAGCCAAGAATATGGGACTAGCGGGCACAATGAGCAGTTCTTC
>TRBJ1-2|13|NA|NA|TRBV5-1
CASSLVAESGYTF
TGCGCCAGCAGCTTGGTGGCAGAAAGTGGCTACACCTTC
>TRBJ2-4|14|NA|NA|TRBV9
CASSTGLAKNIQYF
TGTGCCAGTTCTACAGGGCTAGCCAAAAACATTCAGTACTTC
>TRBJ1-1|14|NA|NA|TRBV7-9
CASSFDRTRAEAFF
TGTGCCAGCAGCTTCGACAGGACAAGGGCTGAAGCTTTCTTT
>TRBJ1-6|17|once|TRBD1|TRBV7-2
CASSLLGSTGASSPLHF
TGTGCCAGCAGCCTACTGGGGTCGACAGGGGCCAGTTCACCCCTCCACTTT
>TRBJ1-5|15|NA|NA|TRBV6-5
CASSYDGVSNQPQHF
TGTGCCAGCAGTTACGACGGGGTTAGCAATCAGCCCCAGCATTTT
>TRBJ2-1|13|NA|NA|TRBV2
CASSWTESGEQFF
TGTGCCAGCAGTTGGACGGAAAGCGGTGAGCAGTTCTTC
>TRBJ2-7|13|NA|TRBD1|TRBV10-3
CAIRGTGAHEQYF
TGTGCCATCAGGGGGACAGGGGCCCACGAGCAGTACTTC
>TRBJ1-1|13|NA|NA|TRBV7-2
CASRPGGTLVAFF
TGTGCCAGCCGTCCGGGAGGGACATTGGTAGCTTTCTTT
>TRBJ2-1|16|NA|TRBD1|TRBV10-3
CAISEGQGYAYNEQFF
TGTGCCATCAGTGAGGGACAGGGTTACGCCTACAATGAGCAGTTCTTC
>TRBJ2-1|15|NA|TRBD2|TRBV11-3
CASSLGTSVNNEQFF
TGTGCCAGCAGCTTGGGGACTAGCGTAAACAATGAGCAGTTCTTC
>TRBJ2-5|15|NA|TRBD1|TRBV7-9
CASSLVGQGRETQYF
TGTGCCAGCAGCTTAGTCGGACAGGGTAGGGAGACCCAGTACTTC
>TRBJ1-1|14|NA|TRBD1|TRBV4-3
CASSQDLTGAEAFF
TGCGCCAGCAGCCAAGATCTGACAGGGGCTGAAGCTTTCTTT
>TRBJ1-1|15|NA|NA|TRBV5-1
CASSPNGQTNTEAFF
TGCGCCAGCAGCCCGAATGGACAGACAAACACTGAAGCTTTCTTT
>TRBJ2-7|11|NA|NA|TRBV5-6
CASSSGEGEYF
TGTGCCAGCAGTTCCGGGGAGGGGGAGTACTTC
>TRBJ2-5|13|NA|NA|TRBV7-2
CASSLLPEATQYF
TGTGCCAGCAGCTTATTACCCGAAGCGACCCAGTACTTC
>TRBJ1-1|14|NA|NA|TRBV7-2
CASSLGGVITEAFF
TGTGCCAGCAGCTTAGGGGGGGTTATCACTGAAGCTTTCTTT
>TRBJ1-3|15|NA|NA|TRBV7-9
CASSPQGTRGNTIYF
TGTGCCAGCAGCCCCCAGGGGACAAGGGGAAACACCATATATTTT
>TRBJ2-1|15|NA|NA|TRBV11-3
CASSFENQAYNEQFF
TGTGCCAGCAGCTTTGAAAACCAGGCCTACAATGAGCAGTTCTTC
>TRBJ2-7|13|NA|TRBD1|TRBV7-2
CASSLAGQSEQYF
TGTGCCAGCAGCTTAGCGGGACAGAGCGAGCAGTACTTC
>TRBJ2-2|15|NA|NA|TRBV5-6
CASSLAQGEAGELFF
TGTGCCAGCAGCTTGGCACAGGGTGAGGCCGGGGAGCTGTTTTTT
>TRBJ1-1|14|NA|NA|TRBV9
CASSPPGGRTEAFF
TGTGCCAGCAGCCCGCCGGGAGGGAGGACTGAAGCTTTCTTT
>TRBJ1-1|14|NA|NA|TRBV2
CATKPERGPTEAFF
TGTGCCACCAAGCCGGAACGAGGCCCCACTGAAGCTTTCTTT
>TRBJ2-3|15|NA|TRBD1|TRBV2
CASIGGGQGPYTQYF
TGTGCCAGCATAGGGGGGGGACAGGGGCCATATACGCAGTATTTT
>TRBJ1-6|15|NA|TRBD1|TRBV30
CAWMTGILYNSPLHF
TGTGCCTGGATGACAGGGATCCTTTATAATTCACCCCTCCACTTT
>TRBJ2-7|16|once|TRBD2|TRBV18
CASSPTAGGTSGEQYF
TGTGCCAGCTCACCAACGGCGGGAGGGACCTCGGGTGAGCAGTACTTC
>TRBJ1-4|15|NA|TRBD1|TRBV5-4
CASSLGGQGREKLFF
TGTGCCAGCAGCCTGGGGGGACAGGGTCGGGAAAAACTGTTTTTT
>TRBJ2-2|15|NA|NA|TRBV6-5
CASNVWAANTGELFF
TGTGCCAGCAATGTATGGGCTGCGAACACCGGGGAGCTGTTTTTT
>TRBJ2-1|14|NA|NA|TRBV15
CATSREYRYNEQFF
TGTGCCACCAGCAGAGAGTACAGGTACAATGAGCAGTTCTTC